The 7 T cell receptor beta chains below were found in one sample sequenced in a study of siplizumab effects on memory and regulatory T cells. The data were produced by immunoSEQ multiplex PCR, yet TCRdb's version contains in-frame clones alone and is incomplete. Of about 85,000 clones detected, 95% appear once; the ten largest clones hold less than 20%. The sample consisted of CD8+ T cells sorted from blood. These receptors were collected from a human donor in good health.

The gene calls are TRBV9 and TRBJ2-7; possibly TRBD1 for D (6 bases). Germline lookup yields CDR1 SGDLS and CDR2 YYNGEE. This CDR3 contains 14 residues. Trimming stripped 0 bases from V and 0 bases from J, with 7 bases between. The CDR3 nucleotides are TGTGCCAGCAGCGTAGAGGACAGCTCCTACGAGCAGTACTTC. It encodes CASSVEDSSYEQYF.

This sequence joins TRBV11-2 and TRBJ2-5; D perhaps matches TRBD2 (6 bases). V lost 4 bases and J 0 bases, leaving 9 bases between the germline ends. The CDR3 consists of 14 residues. From germline, CDR1 is SGHAT and CDR2 FQNNGV. The CDR3: CASSSLADQETQYF. DNA for the CDR3: TGTGCCAGCAGCTCCTTAGCGGACCAAGAGACCCAGTACTTC.

The genes are TRBV2 and TRBJ2-5; D is tentatively TRBD1 or TRBD2 (6 bases each). Germline CDR1 SNHLY, CDR2 FYNNEI. The V gene lost 6 bases and the J gene lost 2 bases, with 13 bases spanning the gap. CDR3 size: 14 residues. The CDR3 here is CASREGGRQETQYF. CDR3 nucleotide sequence: TGTGCCAGCAGGGAGGGGGGTCGGCAAGAGACCCAGTACTTC.

This clone was detected only once. The rearrangement uses TRBV4-1 and TRBJ2-7; TRBD1 agrees at 7 bases. The length of the CDR3 is 15 residues. Germline V gives CDR1 MGHRA, CDR2 YSYEKL. J gave up 3 bases and V 4 bases, and 9 bases lay outside the gene matches. The CDR3 nucleotides are TGCGCCAGCAGCCCCGGAGGAACAGGGGACTACGAGCAGTACTTC. This encodes CASSPGGTGDYEQYF.

CDR3 residues: CASSPNYEQYF. DNA for the CDR3: TGTGCCAGCAGCCCAAACTACGAGCAGTACTTC. The chain couples TRBV7-9 to TRBJ2-7, with D uncertain. The CDR3 sequence is 11 residues long. V lost 5 bases and J lost 3, with 5 bases in between. Germline V gene data show CDR1 as SEHNR and CDR2 as FQNEAQ (reference sequence).

The chain is built from TRBV18 and TRBJ1-1; TRBD1 matches at 7 bases. V dropped 3 bases and J dropped 4; count of bases not matched to a gene: 2. Germline values: CDR1 KGHSH, CDR2 LQKENI. The CDR3 runs to 13 residues. The CDR3 spells CASSPTGSTEAFF. The CDR3 nucleotides read TGTGCCAGCTCACCGACAGGGAGCACTGAAGCTTTCTTT. Complete variable domain (other parts from reference TRBV18 and TRBJ1-1): NAGVMQNPRHLVRRRGQEARLRCSPMKGHSHVYWYRQLPEEGLKFMVYLQKENIIDESGMPKERFSAEFPKEGPSILRIQQVVRGDSAAYFCASSPTGSTEAFFGQGTRLTVV.

This clone has only one observation. The V call is TRBV20-1, the J call TRBJ1-2, with 7 bases identical to TRBD1. Germline CDR1 DFQATT, CDR2 SNEGSKA (reference sequence). This CDR3 is built from 11 residues. CDR3 amino acids: CSQGGDYGYTF. For the CDR3, the DNA is TGCAGCCAGGGGGGAGACTATGGCTACACCTTC.